Shown below are 15 T cell receptor beta chains from a single sample sequenced in a study of cytomegalovirus exposure and HLA in healthy donors. Both 60 Vbeta primers and 13 Jbeta primers went into the PCR. Profiled with immunoSEQ multiplex PCR; TCRdb holds only in-frame clones, not every one. Of around 76,000 clones in the sample, 65% to 75% were seen once. The sequenced sample consisted of PBMCs. Every receptor here comes from a woman between 40 and 50 years old in good health and CMV-seropositive.

The chain employs TRBV18 and TRBJ2-3; TRBD2 aligns across 12 bases. The length of the CDR3 is 17 residues. The V and J ends lost 2 bases and 8 bases, in that order; junction bases with no gene match: 11. Germline CDR1 is KGHSH and CDR2 is LQKENI. The CDR3 loop is CASSPKRLAGDSATQYF. The CDR3 DNA follows: TGTGCCAGCTCACCAAAGAGACTAGCGGGGGATTCAGCTACGCAGTATTTT.

The V and J genes are TRBV9 and TRBJ2-7; perhaps TRBD2 as D (6 bases). CDR3 length: 15 residues. Trimming pared 3 bases from V and 3 bases from J, leaving 16 bases between. The germline gives CDR1 SGDLS, CDR2 YYNGEE. The CDR3, as DNA: TGTGCCAGCAGCGCAGACCAAAGGACTAACTACGAGCAGTACTTC. It codes for CASSADQRTNYEQYF.

The chain combines TRBV30 with TRBJ1-5; D is ambiguous. Per the germline V gene, CDR1 is GTSNPN and CDR2 is SVGIG (reference sequence). The length of the CDR3 is 12 residues. The ends were cut back, 2 bases at V and 4 bases at J, with 6 bases in the middle. CDR3 amino acids: CAWSSGNQPQHF. DNA for the CDR3: TGTGCCTGGAGTAGCGGGAATCAGCCCCAGCATTTT.

This clone was detected once. The chain couples TRBV5-4 to TRBJ2-3, with D possibly TRBD1 on 6 matching bases. V shed 2 bases and J shed 3 bases, with 10 bases lying between them. This CDR3 spans 14 amino acids. Per the germline V gene, CDR1 is SGHNT and CDR2 is YYREEE (reference sequence). CDR3 sequence reads: CASSFSQGTDTQYF. The DNA of the CDR3 is TGTGCCAGCAGCTTCAGTCAGGGGACAGATACGCAGTATTTT.

The chain couples TRBV5-1 to TRBJ2-5, with D tentatively TRBD1 (5 bases). Germline V gene sequence: CDR1 SGHRS, CDR2 YFSETQ. This CDR3 has 15 amino acids. Trimming removed 4 bases from V and 5 bases from J, with 18 bases in between. Written as DNA, the CDR3 is TGCGCCAGCAGCCAAAGGGCGGCAGGGTCGGAGACCCAGTACTTC. Its protein is CASSQRAAGSETQYF.

There are a few counts of this clone. The chain recombines TRBV19 with TRBJ1-3, with D unresolved. With 3 bases removed from V and 3 bases from J, the gap between germline ends came to 24 bases. The V gene's germline CDR1 is LNHDA and CDR2 SQIVND (reference sequence). CDR3 length equals 19 residues. CDR3 sequence: CASSIPREHKRLIGNTIYF. The CDR3, as DNA: TGTGCCAGTAGTATCCCCCGGGAGCACAAACGGCTGATTGGAAACACCATATATTTT.

The V call is TRBV15, the J call TRBJ2-3, with D perhaps matching TRBD2 (6 bases). V was pared by 6 bases and J by 3 bases, with 13 bases between. The CDR3 is 14 residues long. Germline V gene data show CDR1 as LNHNV and CDR2 as YYDKDF (reference sequence). The CDR3 loop reads CATSGGERTDTQYF. Written as DNA, the CDR3 is TGTGCCACCAGTGGAGGGGAAAGGACAGATACGCAGTATTTT.

This clone appeared once. The genes are TRBV28 and TRBJ2-5; 8 bases agree with TRBD1. Germline loops: CDR1 MDHEN, CDR2 SYDVKM. Trimming cost V 6 bases and J 1 base; bases outside gene matches: 7. The length of the CDR3 is 15 residues. The CDR3 loop is CASRDRARPQETQYF. DNA of the CDR3: TGTGCCAGCAGGGACAGGGCCCGCCCCCAAGAGACCCAGTACTTC.

The gene calls are TRBV30 and TRBJ2-7; D remains unclear. Looked up from germline, CDR1 is GTSNPN and CDR2 is SVGIG (reference sequence). This CDR3 has 11 amino acids. Trimming cost V 0 bases and J 4 bases, with 4 bases left between them. In DNA, the CDR3 is TGTGCCTGGAGTGTAATATACGAGCAGTACTTC. Its translation is CAWSVIYEQYF.

This rearrangement joins TRBV4-3 to TRBJ2-1; D not certain. V was cut by 0 bases and J by 2 bases, with 14 bases left in between. This CDR3 region has 17 residues. Germline CDR1 and CDR2: LGHNA and YSLEER. This chain's CDR3 is CASSQDLPSFTYNEQFF. DNA for the CDR3: TGCGCCAGCAGCCAAGATCTCCCGAGCTTTACCTACAATGAGCAGTTCTTC.

V is TRBV25-1 and J is TRBJ1-6; the D gene is possibly TRBD1 (5 bases). Deletions cut 1 base from V and 0 bases from J, with 7 bases between. CDR3 length: 16 amino acids. Looked up from germline, CDR1 is MGHDK and CDR2 is SYGVNS. CDR3 sequence (DNA): TGTGCCAGCAGTGAATCGCAGGGCTCCTATAATTCACCCCTCCACTTT. Translation: CASSESQGSYNSPLHF. The complete variable domain, with remaining parts taken from reference TRBV25-1 and TRBJ1-6, reads EADIYQTPRYLVIGTGKKITLECSQTMGHDKMYWYQQDPGMELHLIHYSYGVNSTEKGDLSSESTVSRIRTEHFPLTLESARPSHTSQYLCASSESQGSYNSPLHFGNGTRLTVT.

V gene TRBV7-2 combines with J gene TRBJ1-3; no definite D call. Deletions cut 1 base from V and 0 bases from J, with 7 bases between. Germline V lookup: CDR1 SGHTA, CDR2 FQGNSA. The CDR3 is 15 amino acids. The CDR3 here is CASSLEFSSGNTIYF. Written as DNA, the CDR3 is TGTGCCAGCAGCTTAGAATTTAGCTCTGGAAACACCATATATTTT.

V and J are TRBV29-1 and TRBJ2-7; D possibly corresponds to TRBD1 (6 bases). Per germline, CDR1 SQVTM and CDR2 ANQGSEA. V gave up 4 bases and J gave up 1 base, with 11 bases separating them. CDR3 length: 13 amino acids. In DNA, the CDR3 is TGCAGCGTTGGTGGGGGCCAGTCCTACGAGCAGTACTTC. It is translated as CSVGGGQSYEQYF.

This clone was seen a handful of times. The V and J genes are TRBV27 and TRBJ1-4, with unresolved D. CDR3 size: 14 residues. V gave up 4 bases and J gave up 0 bases, with 6 bases separating them. Germline V gene lookup returns CDR1 MNHEY and CDR2 SMNVEV (reference sequence). The CDR3 DNA sequence: TGTGCCAGCAGTTCCCATGCAACTAATGAAAAACTGTTTTTT. Translation: CASSSHATNEKLFF.

This clone came up many times. This chain connects TRBV28 to TRBJ2-1; D is uncertain. V gave up 6 bases and J gave up 3 bases, with 9 bases separating them. CDR3 size: 13 residues. Germline CDR1 and CDR2: MDHEN and SYDVKM. The CDR3 is CASRSPGYNEQFF. As DNA, the CDR3 is TGTGCCAGCAGAAGTCCCGGCTACAATGAGCAGTTCTTC.